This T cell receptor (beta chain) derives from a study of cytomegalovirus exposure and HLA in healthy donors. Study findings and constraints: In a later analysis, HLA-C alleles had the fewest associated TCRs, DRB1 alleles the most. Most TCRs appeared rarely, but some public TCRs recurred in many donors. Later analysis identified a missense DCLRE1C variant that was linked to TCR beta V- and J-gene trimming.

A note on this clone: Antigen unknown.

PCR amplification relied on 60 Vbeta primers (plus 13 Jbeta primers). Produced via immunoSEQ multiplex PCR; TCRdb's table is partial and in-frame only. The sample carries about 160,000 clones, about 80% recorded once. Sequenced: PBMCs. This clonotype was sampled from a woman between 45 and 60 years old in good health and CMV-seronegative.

Here the CDR3 DNA reads TGTGCCAGCAGTACCATTTATCAGGGGGCGAACACTGAAGCTTTCTTT. Its translation: CASSTIYQGANTEAFF. The V call is TRBV27, the J call TRBJ1-1; 8 bases are shared with TRBD1. Germline V CDR1 and CDR2: MNHEY, SMNVEV (reference sequence). The trim removed 5 bases at V and 1 base at J, leaving 9 bases unmatched. This CDR3 comprises 16 residues.